A single T cell receptor beta chain is shown here with its context. Antigen: not known. The sample belongs to a study of shared clonotypes between healthy human individuals. Study context: Sampling drew on donors who were a couple of women and three men aged 18 to 49. General observations from the study: Lower generation probabilities were found for non-shared clonotypes than for those shared by all four donors.

Trimming cost V 6 bases and J 3 bases, with 17 bases left between them. CDR1 is MNHNS and CDR2 is SASEGT in the germline V gene. The CDR3 is 15 amino acids. CD45RO negativity and positive selection for CCR7 defined naive CD8 cells, a population that excluded terminally differentiated effector memory CD45RA+ cells. Splitting of each subset's genomic DNA was done evenly across several immunoSEQ plates. Replicate PCRs run on sorted subsets employed 200 ng DNA, approximately 30,000 T cell genomes. The data were produced by immunoSEQ multiplex PCR, yet TCRdb's version contains in-frame clones alone and is incomplete. This table has millions of clones, approximately 95% appearing once.

The receptor was derived from a young man in good health. The chain combines TRBV6-1 with TRBJ1-1, with D perhaps matching TRBD1 (5 bases). The sample was naive CD8+ T cells sorted from blood. Here the CDR3 DNA reads TGTGCCAGCAGGGCGGGGCTCGCGGGTGACACTGAAGCTTTCTTT. Its translation is CASRAGLAGDTEAFF.